The 25 T cell receptor beta chains presented below share a single source sample, sequenced in a study of breast tumors, draining lymph nodes, adjacent tissues. Each CDR3 protein gets one entry after TCRdb re-called the multiplex PCR reads with MiXCR. The table includes about 180,000 distinct CDR3 sequences, 30% to 40% detected once. Samples came from axillary lymph nodes draining the breast cancer. Sequencing used axillary lymph node tissue. These receptors were obtained from a female donor with breast cancer. Some clones in this sample may be carry-over from other donors' samples.

V gene TRBV30 combines with J gene TRBJ2-6; TRBD1 is a possible D gene (6 bases). Germline CDR1 reads GTSNPN; CDR2 reads SVGIG (reference sequence). V gave up 0 bases and J gave up 0 bases, with 9 bases separating them. The CDR3 is 16 amino acids. The CDR3: CAWSVQGGSGANVLTF. CDR3 DNA sequence: TGTGCCTGGAGTGTACAAGGGGGCTCTGGGGCCAACGTCCTGACTTTC.

This clonotype has a count of ten or more. This sequence joins TRBV12-3 or TRBV12-4 and TRBJ2-1; 12 bases fit TRBD2. The CDR3 length is 15 residues. The V gene end was trimmed by 4 bases and the J gene end by 6 bases; junction bases not matched to a gene: 4. This CDR3 reads CASSYVLAGGNEQFF. The DNA for the CDR3 is TGTGCCAGCAGTTACGTACTAGCGGGAGGCAATGAGCAGTTCTTC.

As concerns this clonotype: A read error may explain this, as a much larger clone is one base away. The genes are TRBV7-2 and TRBJ2-7; tentatively, D is TRBD2 (6 bases). Trimming removed 5 bases from V and 2 bases from J, with 10 bases in between. The germline V gene encodes CDR1 SGHTA and CDR2 FQGNSA. The CDR3 loop spans 13 amino acids. In DNA, the CDR3 is TGTGCCAGCAGCCCCGGGAGCCCCTACGAGCAGTACTTC. Translation gives CASSPGSPYEQYF.

This clonotype was seen repeatedly, ten times or more. The chain joins TRBV4-1 to TRBJ2-5; 12 bases match TRBD2. Trimming took 2 bases from V and 1 from J; bases not matched to a gene: 5. The CDR3 is made up of 17 amino acids. Per the germline V gene, CDR1 is MGHRA and CDR2 is YSYEKL. For the CDR3, the DNA is TGCGCCAGCAGCCAACAACTAGCGGGAGGCTTCCAAGAGACCCAGTACTTC. This gives the protein CASSQQLAGGFQETQYF.

This clonotype occurred many times. The V gene is TRBV27, the J gene TRBJ1-6; a weak D match, TRBD1 (5 bases). The CDR3 is 14 residues long. The germline gives CDR1 MNHEY, CDR2 SMNVEV (reference sequence). Trimming took 3 bases from V and 10 from J, leaving 13 bases between them. The CDR3 region has the DNA TGTGCCAGCAGTTTCTGGGGGGTTCGCTCACCCCTCCACTTT. This codes for CASSFWGVRSPLHF.

This clonotype was seen many times. This chain connects TRBV5-5 to TRBJ1-6; perhaps TRBD1 as D (5 bases). V shed 5 bases and J shed 8 bases, with 11 bases lying between them. Germline CDR1 reads SGHKS; CDR2 reads YYEKEE (reference sequence). The CDR3 spans 13 residues. The CDR3 nucleotides read TGTGCCAGCAGGCAGGCAGGGTATTCACCCCTCCACTTT. It translates to CASRQAGYSPLHF.

This clonotype was detected many times. This chain joins TRBV11-2 and TRBJ2-5, with D perhaps matching TRBD1 (6 bases). This CDR3 is built from 15 residues. Germline V lookup: CDR1 SGHAT, CDR2 FQNNGV. Trimming pared 1 base from V and 3 bases from J, leaving 12 bases between. This chain's CDR3 is CASSLGRSGEETQYF. Written as DNA, the CDR3 is TGTGCCAGCAGCTTAGGGAGGTCAGGGGAAGAGACCCAGTACTTC.

V usage is TRBV12-3 or TRBV12-4 and J usage is TRBJ1-5; a weak D match, TRBD1 (5 bases). The CDR3 is 15 residues long. V dropped 3 bases and J dropped 5 bases, with 14 bases sitting between them. The CDR3 reads CASSFQGSSHQPQHF. The CDR3 region has the DNA TGTGCCAGCAGTTTCCAGGGTTCGTCGCATCAGCCCCAGCATTTT.

This clonotype was seen many times. This chain joins TRBV29-1 and TRBJ1-5, with TRBD1 matching 8 bases. This CDR3 has 14 residues. Trimming at V came to 6 bases and at J to 0 bases, leaving 4 bases not matched to a gene. CDR1 and CDR2 from the germline V gene are SQVTM and ANQGSEA. Here the CDR3 reads CSVGTGDSNQPQHF. CDR3 in DNA: TGCAGCGTCGGGACAGGCGATAGCAATCAGCCCCAGCATTTT.

The rearrangement links TRBV3-1 to TRBJ2-2; tentatively, D is TRBD2 (6 bases). Germline V gene data show CDR1 as LGHDT and CDR2 as YNNKEL (reference sequence). V lost 3 bases and J lost 5, with 13 bases in between. CDR3 length equals 15 residues. The CDR3, as DNA: TGTGCCAGCAGCCAGACCGGGACTCAAACCGGGGAGCTGTTTTTT. It codes for CASSQTGTQTGELFF.

The J gene is TRBJ1-4, the V gene TRBV24-1, with TRBD1 identical over 10 bases. This CDR3 comprises 15 residues. The germline V gene has CDR1 KGHDR and CDR2 SFDVKD. The V and J ends lost 7 bases and 2 bases, in that order; junction bases with no gene match: 3. CDR3 sequence (DNA): TGTGCCACCAGGGGACAGGGGAATACTAATGAAAAACTGTTTTTT. Residues: CATRGQGNTNEKLFF.

The V call is TRBV7-9, the J call TRBJ2-2, with D uncertain. V lost 0 bases to trimming and J lost 8 bases, with 7 bases between them. The CDR3 is 13 amino acids. Germline CDR1 is SEHNR and CDR2 is FQNEAQ (reference sequence). Here the CDR3 reads CASSLATTGELFF. The CDR3 DNA reads TGTGCCAGCAGCTTAGCGACCACAGGGGAGCTGTTTTTT. Filled out from reference TRBV7-9 and TRBJ2-2, the complete variable domain reads DTGVSQNPRHKITKRGQNVTFRCDPISEHNRLYWYRQTLGQGPEFLTYFQNEAQLEKSRLLSDRFSAERPKGSFSTLEIQRTEQGDSAMYLCASSLATTGELFFGEGSRLTVL.

This clonotype was seen repeatedly, ten times or more. The chain carries TRBV20-1 and TRBJ2-1; D possibly matches TRBD1 or TRBD2 (5 bases each). The CDR3 spans 11 residues. Germline V CDR1 and CDR2: DFQATT, SNEGSKA (reference sequence). V gave up 6 bases and J gave up 6 bases, with 9 bases separating them. CDR3 in amino acids: CSAPRGNEQFF. The CDR3 DNA sequence: TGCAGTGCCCCGAGGGGCAATGAGCAGTTCTTC.

This clonotype was seen many times. The rearrangement uses TRBV6-1 and TRBJ1-4; D is unclear. V lost 2 bases and J 4 bases, leaving 8 bases between the germline ends. Germline assignment: CDR1 MNHNS and CDR2 SASEGT. The CDR3 has 14 amino acids. The CDR3 region is CASSERVFNEKLFF. The CDR3 DNA reads TGTGCCAGCAGTGAACGGGTCTTTAATGAAAAACTGTTTTTT.

The table lists this clonotype with many counts. The chain combines TRBV18 with TRBJ2-2; 15 positions agree with TRBD2. The CDR3 extends over 17 amino acids. The germline CDR1 and CDR2 sequences are KGHSH and LQKENI. V gave up 3 bases and J gave up 6 bases; unmatched junction bases: 5. The CDR3 DNA is TGTGCCAGCTCACCTGGACTAGCGGGAGGGCCATCCGGGGAGCTGTTTTTT. Amino acid sequence: CASSPGLAGGPSGELFF.

This clonotype has only a few counts. This chain links TRBV7-3 with TRBJ2-1; 8 nucleotides agree with TRBD2. The CDR3 runs 12 residues. Germline V gene sequence: CDR1 SGHTA, CDR2 FQGTGA. The V and J ends lost 5 bases and 9 bases, in that order; junction bases with no gene match: 3. The CDR3, as DNA: TGTGCCAGCAGCCTTAGCGGGGTTGAGCAGTTCTTC. Amino acids: CASSLSGVEQFF.

Regarding this clonotype: A much larger clone differs by one base, so this may be a read error. The chain combines TRBV7-9 with TRBJ1-4; 7 nucleotides line up with TRBD1. The CDR3 is 17 residues long. In germline, CDR1 is SEHNR, CDR2 FQNEAQ (reference sequence). The CDR3 loop is CASSFVSLRQGGEKPFF. CDR3 bases: TGTGCCAGCAGCTTCGTTTCCTTGCGACAGGGAGGGGAAAAACCGTTTTTT. Looking up the rest from reference TRBV7-9 and TRBJ1-4 gives the full variable domain: DTGVSQNPRHKITKRGQNVTFRCDPISEHNRLYWYRQTLGQGPEFLTYFQNEAQLEKSRLLSDRFSAERPKGSFSTLEIQRTEQGDSAMYLCASSFVSLRQGGEKPFFGSGTQLSVL.

In the case of this clonotype: This may stem from a read error, because a much larger clone lies one nucleotide away. As the CDR3 is not closed by the conserved phenylalanine or tryptophan, this likely results from a read error. The V gene is TRBV6-5, the J gene TRBJ1-4; D may be TRBD1 (5 bases). The CDR3 length is 14 residues. V dropped 5 bases and J dropped 4 bases, with 11 bases sitting between them. The germline gives CDR1 MNHEY, CDR2 SVGAGI. Written as DNA, the CDR3 is TGTGCCAGCAGTCCAGGGAAACTTAATGAAAAACTGTTTTCT. Amino acid sequence: CASSPGKLNEKLFS.

This clonotype was recorded many times. V is TRBV5-5 and J is TRBJ2-3; D not resolved. The CDR3 is 14 amino acids. CDR1 and CDR2 from the germline V gene are SGHKS and YYEKEE (reference sequence). V lost 0 bases and J lost 1, with 6 bases in between. This CDR3 reads CASSLDLRTDTQYF. For the CDR3, the DNA is TGTGCCAGCAGCTTGGACCTACGCACAGATACGCAGTATTTT. Complete variable domain (other parts from reference TRBV5-5 and TRBJ2-3): DAGVTQSPTHLIKTRGQQVTLRCSPISGHKSVSWYQQVLGQGPQFIFQYYEKEERGRGNFPDRFSARQFPNYSSELNVNALLLGDSALYLCASSLDLRTDTQYFGPGTRLTVL.

The chain combines TRBV10-3 with TRBJ1-5, with D possibly matching TRBD1 (5 bases). The CDR3 spans 15 residues. The V and J ends lost 3 bases and 3 bases respectively, with 12 bases between them. Germline loops: CDR1 ENHRY, CDR2 SYGVKD. This chain's CDR3 is CAISDWGGDNQPQHF. The CDR3 nucleotides are TGTGCCATCAGTGATTGGGGAGGGGACAATCAGCCCCAGCATTTT.

This clonotype was detected ten times or more. The chain uses TRBV24-1 and TRBJ2-1, with 7 bases fitting TRBD1. Germline CDR1 reads KGHDR; CDR2 reads SFDVKD. V shed 5 bases and J 5 bases; nucleotides not matched to a gene: 5. The CDR3 spans 14 residues. CDR3 region: CATSGTGLNNEQFF. DNA of the CDR3: TGTGCCACCAGTGGGACAGGACTTAACAATGAGCAGTTCTTC.

This clonotype was recorded at least ten times. The CDR3 is CASSLSMDSYEQYF. In DNA, the CDR3 is TGTGCCAGCAGTTTATCGATGGATTCCTACGAGCAGTACTTC. The V and J genes are TRBV27 and TRBJ2-7, with D uncertain. The CDR3 runs to 14 residues. Germline CDR1 is MNHEY and CDR2 is SMNVEV (reference sequence). The V end was cut by 0 bases, the J end by 1 base, with 7 bases between.

Many counts were recorded for this clonotype. A read error may be the cause here, since a much bigger clone is one base away. V and J are TRBV7-8 and TRBJ2-5; 8 nucleotides line up with TRBD1. CDR3 length: 15 amino acids. Germline CDR1 and CDR2: SGHVS and FQNEAQ. The DNA of the CDR3 is TGTGCCAGCGCACTTGGAGAAGGACAGGGAGAGACCCAGCACTTC. Translated, it gives CASALGEGQGETQHF.

The chain carries TRBV29-1 and TRBJ2-7; the D gene is possibly TRBD2 (5 bases). This CDR3 has 12 amino acids. Germline V gene data show CDR1 as SQVTM and CDR2 as ANQGSEA. The V and J ends lost 4 bases and 2 bases respectively, with 9 bases between them. CDR3 nucleotides: TGCAGCGTTGTGTCCGGGGCCTACGAGCAGTACTTC. Its translation is CSVVSGAYEQYF.

This clonotype came up many times. This chain links TRBV20-1 with TRBJ2-5, with 8 nucleotides matching TRBD2. This CDR3 has 15 amino acids. In germline, CDR1 is DFQATT, CDR2 SNEGSKA (reference sequence). The trim removed 3 bases at V and 7 bases at J, leaving 13 bases unmatched. CDR3 sequence: CSARRRGGMYGTQYF. The CDR3 DNA reads as TGCAGTGCTAGGCGCCGGGGGGGCATGTATGGGACCCAGTACTTC.